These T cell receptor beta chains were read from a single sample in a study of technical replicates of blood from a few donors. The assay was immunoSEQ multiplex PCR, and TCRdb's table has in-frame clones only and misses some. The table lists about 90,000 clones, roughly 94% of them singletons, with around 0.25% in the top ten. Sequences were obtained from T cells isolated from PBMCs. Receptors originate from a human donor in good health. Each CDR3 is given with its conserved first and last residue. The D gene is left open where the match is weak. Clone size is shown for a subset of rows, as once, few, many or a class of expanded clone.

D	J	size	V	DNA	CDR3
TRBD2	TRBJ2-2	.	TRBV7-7	TGTGCCAGCAGCTTAATTCCTAGCGGAGACACCGGGGAGCTGTTTTTT	CASSLIPSGDTGELFF
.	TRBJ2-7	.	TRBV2	TGTGCCAGCAGTGACGTGGGCAGGTATTACGAGCAGTACTTC	CASSDVGRYYEQYF
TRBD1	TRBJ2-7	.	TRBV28	TGTGCCAGCAGCATTTTCATCGGGACAGGGCACTACGAGCAGTACTTC	CASSIFIGTGHYEQYF
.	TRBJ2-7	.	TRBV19	TGTGCCAGTAGTTCACTGACAGGCGACTACGAGCAGTACTTC	CASSSLTGDYEQYF
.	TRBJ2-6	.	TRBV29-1	TGCAGCGCGCGGGACAGTAGCTCTGGGGCCAACGTCCTGACTTTC	CSARDSSSGANVLTF
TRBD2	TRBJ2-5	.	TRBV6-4	TGTGCCAGCAGTGACCTAGCGGGAGATGGCCCGGTAGAGACCCAGTACTTC	CASSDLAGDGPVETQYF
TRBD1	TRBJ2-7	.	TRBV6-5	TGTGCCAGCAGCTTTAACGGACAGGGGGCTGGCGAGCAGTACTTC	CASSFNGQGAGEQYF
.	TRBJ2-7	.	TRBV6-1	TGTGCCAGCAGTGAAACGGGGGATATAACGTCCTACGAGCAGTACTTC	CASSETGDITSYEQYF
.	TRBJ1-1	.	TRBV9	TGTGCCAGCAGCGCGGATCAGGGGATCAGGAACACTGAAGCTTTCTTT	CASSADQGIRNTEAFF
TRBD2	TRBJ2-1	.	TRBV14	TGTGCCAGCAGCCCTTTCTTGTCGGGAGGGTTATACAATGAGCAGTTCTTC	CASSPFLSGGLYNEQFF
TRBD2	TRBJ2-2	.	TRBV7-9	TGTGCCAGCAGCGACGGGAGGTTGTTAGCGAAGGCCGGGGAGCTGTTTTTT	CASSDGRLLAKAGELFF
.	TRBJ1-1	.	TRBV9	TGTGCCAGCAGCGTAGAGGGGGGGGGCACTGAAGCTTTCTTT	CASSVEGGGTEAFF
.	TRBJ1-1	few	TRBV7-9	TGTGCCAGCACAAGCGGGGTGGTCATGAACACTGAAGCTTTCTTT	CASTSGVVMNTEAFF
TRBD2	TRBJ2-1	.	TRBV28	TGTGCCAGCGGCTCCCAAGCGGGAGGCCATAGCTCCTACAATGAGCAGTTCTTC	CASGSQAGGHSSYNEQFF
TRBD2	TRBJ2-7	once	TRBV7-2	TGTGCCAGCAGGCAGACTAGCGGGCCCTCCTACGAGCAGTACTTC	CASRQTSGPSYEQYF
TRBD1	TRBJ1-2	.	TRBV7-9	TGTGCCAGCAGCTCCGGGACAGCTCCTTCGGGCGGCTACACCTTC	CASSSGTAPSGGYTF
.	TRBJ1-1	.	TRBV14	TGTGCCAGCAGCCCCATTTCTGCGGACACTGAAGCTTTCTTT	CASSPISADTEAFF
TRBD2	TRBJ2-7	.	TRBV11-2	TGTGCCAGCAGCCGACCCATAGCGGGAGGGCTCTACGAGCAGTACTTC	CASSRPIAGGLYEQYF
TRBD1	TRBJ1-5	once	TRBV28	TGTGCCAGCAATACCCGGGACAGGTATCTCCCCAATCAGCCCCAGCATTTT	CASNTRDRYLPNQPQHF
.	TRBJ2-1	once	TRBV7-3	TGTGCCAGCAGTTCTAGCCCGGGGGTTGGTGAGCAGTTCTTC	CASSSSPGVGEQFF
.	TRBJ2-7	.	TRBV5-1	TGCGCCAGCAGCTGGGACAAAGGGGAGCAGTACTTC	CASSWDKGEQYF
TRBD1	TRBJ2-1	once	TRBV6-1	TGTGCCAGCAGAGTGGGACAGGGCGGTGAGCAGTTCTTC	CASRVGQGGEQFF
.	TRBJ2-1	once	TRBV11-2	TGTGCCAGCAGTAATAGACAACTGGGCAGAGTCAATGAGCAGTTCTTC	CASSNRQLGRVNEQFF
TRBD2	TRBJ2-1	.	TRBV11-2	TGTGCCAGCACTATAGGGCTAGCGGTTCACAATGAGCAGTTCTTC	CASTIGLAVHNEQFF
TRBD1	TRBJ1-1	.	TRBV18	TGTGCCAGCTCACCAACGACCGGGACAGGATTTTCCGCTGAAGCTTTCTTT	CASSPTTGTGFSAEAFF
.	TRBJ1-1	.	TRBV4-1	TGCGCCAGCAGCCATCTGCAGGGACTAGAAAGGAGCCCGATGAACACTGAAGCTTTCTTT	CASSHLQGLERSPMNTEAFF
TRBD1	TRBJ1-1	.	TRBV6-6	TGTGCCAGCAGTTACGGTGGCCCAGGGGGGGAAGCTTTCTTT	CASSYGGPGGEAFF
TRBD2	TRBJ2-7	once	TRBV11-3	TGTGCCAGCAGCTTATTGCTAGCGGGTGCCGAGCAGTACTTC	CASSLLLAGAEQYF
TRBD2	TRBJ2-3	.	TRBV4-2	TGTGCCAGCAGCCAAGACGCTAGCGGGAGTTCCACAGATACGCAGTATTTT	CASSQDASGSSTDTQYF
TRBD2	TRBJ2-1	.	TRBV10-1	TGCGCCAGCAGTGACTTTGGCGGGAGGGCCTACAATGAGCAGTTCTTC	CASSDFGGRAYNEQFF
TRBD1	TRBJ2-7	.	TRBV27	TGTGCCAGCAGTGAATACAGGGGCGTGCGCGAGCAGTACTTC	CASSEYRGVREQYF
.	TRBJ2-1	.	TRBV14	TGTGCCAGCAGCCAAGGAGGTAGCCTCTGGGTGAATGAGCAGTTCTTC	CASSQGGSLWVNEQFF
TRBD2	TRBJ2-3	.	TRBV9	TGTGCCAGCAGGGGACTAGCGGGGGGGCCAGATACGCAGTATTTT	CASRGLAGGPDTQYF
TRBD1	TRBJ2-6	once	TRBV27	TGTGCCAGCAGCCCCCATACAGGGGGAAGTTCTGGGGCCAACGTCCTGACTTTC	CASSPHTGGSSGANVLTF
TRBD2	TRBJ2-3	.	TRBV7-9	TGTGCCAGCAGCTCTAGCGGGACCACAGATACGCAGTATTTT	CASSSSGTTDTQYF
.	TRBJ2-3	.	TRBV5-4	TGTGCCAGCAGCTTGGATCCCAAATCGGCAGATACGCAGTATTTT	CASSLDPKSADTQYF
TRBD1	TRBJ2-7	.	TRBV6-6	TGTGCCAGCAGCAGAAGACAGGGGTTGGGTTACGAGCAGTACTTC	CASSRRQGLGYEQYF
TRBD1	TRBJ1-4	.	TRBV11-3	TGTGCCAGCAGTCAACCCCCGGGGACAGGGGATGAAAAACTGTTTTTT	CASSQPPGTGDEKLFF
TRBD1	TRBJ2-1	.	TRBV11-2	TGTGCCAGCAGCTCGTACAGGGGCCGAACCTACAATGAGCAGTTCTTC	CASSSYRGRTYNEQFF
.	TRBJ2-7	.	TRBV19	TGTGCCAGTAGTACGACGGGACTCTCGAGAGGGTCCTACGAGCAGTACTTC	CASSTTGLSRGSYEQYF
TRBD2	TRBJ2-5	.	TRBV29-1	TGCAGCGTTGAGGGGACTAGCAGAGAGACCCAGTACTTC	CSVEGTSRETQYF
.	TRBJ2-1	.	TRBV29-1	TGCAGCGTAGTAGCGCCTACCTACAATGAGCAGTTCTTC	CSVVAPTYNEQFF